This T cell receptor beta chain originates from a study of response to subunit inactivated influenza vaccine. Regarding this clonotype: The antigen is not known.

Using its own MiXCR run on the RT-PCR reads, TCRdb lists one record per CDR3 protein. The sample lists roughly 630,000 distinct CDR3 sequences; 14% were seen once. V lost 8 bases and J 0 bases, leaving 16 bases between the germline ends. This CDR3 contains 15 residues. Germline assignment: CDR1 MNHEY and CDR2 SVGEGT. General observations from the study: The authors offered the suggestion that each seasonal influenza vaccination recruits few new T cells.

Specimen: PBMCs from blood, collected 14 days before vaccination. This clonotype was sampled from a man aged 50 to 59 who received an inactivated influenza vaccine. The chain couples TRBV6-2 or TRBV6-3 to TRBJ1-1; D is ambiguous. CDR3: CASRPGNTMNTEAFF. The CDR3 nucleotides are TGTGCCAGCCGCCCCGGCAATACCATGAACACTGAAGCTTTCTTT.